Below are 30 T cell receptor beta chains sequenced from a single sample in a study of blood T cells in healthy people across ages. It was with a sample-barcoded 5' primer and a J-beta primer mix that a second PCR of about 7 to 12 cycles was run. TCRdb independently ran MiXCR on the 5' RACE reads; one entry per CDR3 protein. This sample has hundreds of thousands of distinct CDR3 sequences, with around 45% found just once. What was sequenced was blood. These receptors were collected from a man aged 55 to 70 in good health.

This clonotype was counted at least ten times. The V gene is TRBV6-2 or TRBV6-3, the J gene TRBJ2-7, with TRBD1 identical over 9 bases. The CDR3 contains 17 residues. Trimming cost V 7 bases and J 1 base; bases outside gene matches: 14. CDR1 and CDR2 from the germline V gene are MNHEY and SVGEGT. The CDR3 region has the DNA TGTGCCAGCACCGGAACGGGACAGGGAAAAAGATCCTACGAGCAGTACTTC. Its protein is CASTGTGQGKRSYEQYF.

The rearrangement links TRBV2 to TRBJ2-5, with D tentatively TRBD2 (7 bases). Trimming cost V 3 bases and J 4 bases, with 18 bases left between them. Germline CDR1 SNHLY, CDR2 FYNNEI. The CDR3 extends over 16 amino acids. The CDR3 sequence: CASSDRRGRIGETQYF. CDR3 bases: TGTGCCAGCAGTGATCGGCGGGGGCGCATAGGAGAGACCCAGTACTTC.

This clonotype was seen only once. The chain combines TRBV6-6 with TRBJ1-4, with a possible D match to TRBD1 (6 bases). The CDR3 length is 15 residues. Germline lookup yields CDR1 MNHNY and CDR2 SVGAGI (reference sequence). V lost 4 bases and J lost 3, with 12 bases in between. In nucleotides, the CDR3 is TGTGCCAGCAGTTCTAAGGGGGGGCCTAATGAAAAACTGTTTTTT. Translation: CASSSKGGPNEKLFF.

The chain joins TRBV12-3 or TRBV12-4 to TRBJ2-2, with unresolved D. This CDR3 comprises 14 residues. V was clipped by 1 base and J by 7 bases, with 10 bases between them. CDR3 in DNA: TGTGCCAGCAGTTTAGACAGCTACGGCGGGGAGCTGTTTTTT. Amino acid sequence: CASSLDSYGGELFF.

This clonotype was observed once. This chain joins TRBV3-1 and TRBJ2-5, with D maybe TRBD2 (5 bases). The length of the CDR3 is 18 residues. In germline, CDR1 is LGHDT, CDR2 YNNKEL (reference sequence). The V end lost 5 bases, the J end lost 4 bases, and 26 bases lay between the germline ends. The DNA for the CDR3 is TGTGCCAGCAGCGGAGGCGGCTCGAGGGAATCGTTCCGAGAGACCCAGTACTTC. Protein: CASSGGGSRESFRETQYF.

This clonotype was seen once. The chain combines TRBV5-1 with TRBJ1-5; no firm D call. V was pared by 0 bases and J by 5 bases, with 12 bases between. The CDR3 sequence is 15 residues long. Germline V lookup: CDR1 SGHRS, CDR2 YFSETQ. The CDR3 DNA reads TGCGCCAGCAGCTTGGACGGGGAAGATTATCAGCCCCAGCATTTT. This gives the protein CASSLDGEDYQPQHF. Full variable domain (outside the CDR3, taken from reference TRBV5-1 and TRBJ1-5): KAGVTQTPRYLIKTRGQQVTLSCSPISGHRSVSWYQQTPGQGLQFLFEYFSETQRNKGNFPGRFSGRQFSNSRSEMNVSTLELGDSALYLCASSLDGEDYQPQHFGDGTRLSIL.

The gene calls are TRBV7-2 and TRBJ2-3, with a tentative D call TRBD1 (6 bases). The germline V and J ends were trimmed by 5 bases and 0 bases, with 15 bases remaining between them. The CDR3 loop spans 16 amino acids. CDR1 is SGHTA and CDR2 is FQGNSA in the germline V gene. CDR3 DNA sequence: TGTGCCAGCAGCCGACAACCGAGGGGGAGCACAGATACGCAGTATTTT. Translation: CASSRQPRGSTDTQYF.

As for this clonotype: Compared with germline, one end of the junction differs, possibly owing to a read error. The chain carries TRBV10-3 and TRBJ2-1, with D uncertain. Germline values: CDR1 ENHRY, CDR2 SYGVKD. The CDR3 loop spans 12 amino acids. The CDR3 reads CAISVGYSEQFF. CDR3 nucleotides: TGTGCCATCAGTGTGGGATACAGTGAGCAGTTCTTC.

This chain joins TRBV5-1 and TRBJ2-7; tentative D call: TRBD1 (6 bases). Germline V gene data show CDR1 as SGHRS and CDR2 as YFSETQ. Trimming shortened V by 2 bases and J by 0 bases, and 12 bases separated the two germline ends. The CDR3 is 15 residues long. The DNA for the CDR3 is TGCGCCAGCAGCTTCGGGACACCCAACTCCTACGAGCAGTACTTC. This gives the protein CASSFGTPNSYEQYF.

The V call is TRBV10-3, the J call TRBJ2-7, with a weak D call TRBD2 (6 bases). The CDR3 is 13 amino acids. Germline V gene sequence: CDR1 ENHRY, CDR2 SYGVKD. V was clipped by 6 bases and J by 3 bases, with 12 bases between them. The chain's CDR3 is CAISPGLNYEQYF. CDR3 bases: TGTGCCATCAGCCCGGGACTGAACTACGAGCAGTACTTC.

This clonotype was seen more than once but under ten times. This sequence joins TRBV7-9 and TRBJ2-1, with TRBD2 matching 8 bases. Germline values: CDR1 SEHNR, CDR2 FQNEAQ (reference sequence). The CDR3 spans 16 residues. V lost 7 bases and J lost 7; bases outside the gene matches: 15. The CDR3, as DNA: TGTGCCAGCATGTTTTTTGTTGCGGGGGGCTATAATGAGCAGTTCTTC. This codes for CASMFFVAGGYNEQFF. Filled out from reference TRBV7-9 and TRBJ2-1, the complete variable domain reads DTGVSQNPRHKITKRGQNVTFRCDPISEHNRLYWYRQTLGQGPEFLTYFQNEAQLEKSRLLSDRFSAERPKGSFSTLEIQRTEQGDSAMYLCASMFFVAGGYNEQFFGPGTRLTVL.

The rearrangement joins TRBV10-3 to TRBJ1-1, with 10 bases fitting TRBD1. Germline lookup yields CDR1 ENHRY and CDR2 SYGVKD. The CDR3 has 16 amino acids. The trim removed 0 bases at V and 3 bases at J, leaving 4 bases unmatched. As DNA, the CDR3 is TGTGCCATCAGTGAGTCTTACGGGACAGGGGACACTGAAGCTTTCTTT. Its translation is CAISESYGTGDTEAFF.

The chain joins TRBV6-5 to TRBJ1-2; TRBD1 is a possible D gene (6 bases). The CDR3 has 14 residues. V was trimmed by 5 bases and J by 2 bases, leaving 12 bases between them. Germline V gene lookup returns CDR1 MNHEY and CDR2 SVGAGI. This CDR3 is CASSPGQKNYGYTF. The DNA of the CDR3 is TGTGCCAGCAGTCCCGGACAGAAAAACTATGGCTACACCTTC.

The V call is TRBV18, the J call TRBJ2-3; D may match TRBD1 or TRBD2 (5 bases each). V dropped 2 bases and J dropped 2 bases, with 14 bases sitting between them. From germline, CDR1 is KGHSH and CDR2 LQKENI. CDR3 length: 16 residues. The CDR3 region is CASSPFRGPSTDTQYF. CDR3 DNA: TGTGCCAGCTCACCATTTCGGGGACCCTCCACAGATACGCAGTATTTT.

This clonotype has more than one count but fewer than ten. This sequence joins TRBV7-6 and TRBJ2-5; D not resolved. CDR3 length: 13 residues. Trimming removed 3 bases at V and 3 bases at J, with 8 bases between. Looked up from germline, CDR1 is SGHVS and CDR2 is FNYEAQ. The CDR3 coding sequence is TGTGCCAGCAGCTTCTCGGCCGAAGAGACCCAGTACTTC. Its translation is CASSFSAEETQYF.

The gene calls are TRBV20-1 and TRBJ2-3; 10 bases map to TRBD2. V lost 3 bases to trimming and J lost 2 bases; unmatched junction nucleotides: 2. Per the germline V gene, CDR1 is DFQATT and CDR2 is SNEGSKA (reference sequence). The CDR3 is 14 amino acids. The CDR3 DNA reads TGCAGTGCTAGGCTAGCGGGGGTCACAGATACGCAGTATTTT. This sequence encodes CSARLAGVTDTQYF.

Of note for this clonotype: A much larger clone lies a single base off, so this may be a read error. This chain links TRBV12-3 or TRBV12-4 with TRBJ2-5; TRBD2 matches 11 bases. This CDR3 contains 15 residues. The V segment lost 6 bases and the J segment 5 bases; nucleotides outside the gene matches: 8. CDR3 nucleotides: TGTGCCAGCAGGCGTCTAGCGGGGGGTATGGAGACCCAGTACTTC. Translation gives CASRRLAGGMETQYF.

V usage is TRBV7-8 and J usage is TRBJ2-4; D perhaps matches TRBD1 (5 bases). V gave up 1 base and J gave up 3 bases, with 19 bases separating them. The CDR3 runs to 18 residues. Per the germline V gene, CDR1 is SGHVS and CDR2 is FQNEAQ. The CDR3 nucleotides read TGTGCCAGCAGCTTAGGGGGTCGTAAGGGGATGGACAAAAACATTCAGTACTTC. Protein sequence: CASSLGGRKGMDKNIQYF.

The chain employs TRBV6-2 or TRBV6-3 and TRBJ2-5, with D perhaps matching TRBD2 (6 bases). Trimming removed 7 bases from V and 4 bases from J, with 16 bases in between. The CDR3 runs to 14 residues. Germline V lookup: CDR1 MNHEY, CDR2 SVGEGT. The CDR3 region is CASNPTRMGETQYF. DNA of the CDR3: TGTGCCAGCAACCCGACTAGAATGGGAGAGACCCAGTACTTC.

The CDR3 spells CSARDRHVSKGNQPQHF. CDR3 in DNA: TGCAGTGCTAGAGATAGGCACGTCAGCAAGGGCAATCAGCCCCAGCATTTT. The chain combines TRBV20-1 with TRBJ1-5; D gene uncertain. Germline CDR1 is DFQATT and CDR2 is SNEGSKA (reference sequence). This CDR3 contains 17 residues. V was cut by 0 bases and J by 2 bases, with 17 bases left in between.

This clonotype was seen a handful of times. The rearrangement links TRBV7-2 to TRBJ2-3; 14 bases line up with TRBD2. V was clipped by 5 bases and J by 0 bases; unmatched bases: 10. Germline lookup yields CDR1 SGHTA and CDR2 FQGNSA. This CDR3 has 19 amino acids. CDR3 sequence reads: CASSPYGTSGGSSTDTQYF. In DNA, the CDR3 is TGTGCCAGCAGCCCCTACGGGACTAGCGGGGGTTCTAGCACAGATACGCAGTATTTT.

The chain's CDR3 is CSARLEYSYEQYF. The CDR3 nucleotides are TGCAGTGCTAGACTAGAATATTCCTACGAGCAGTACTTC. This chain joins TRBV20-1 and TRBJ2-7; D gene uncertain. The CDR3 is 13 residues long. V shed 2 bases and J shed 1 base, with 9 bases lying between them. The V gene's germline CDR1 is DFQATT and CDR2 SNEGSKA (reference sequence).

This chain uses TRBV7-9 with TRBJ2-7, with TRBD2 matching 10 bases. Germline V gene lookup returns CDR1 SEHNR and CDR2 FQNEAQ (reference sequence). J was trimmed by 3 bases and V by 5 bases; bases with no gene match: 4. This CDR3 is 14 amino acids long. The CDR3 reads CASSTSGEGYEQYF. DNA for the CDR3: TGTGCCAGCAGCACTAGCGGGGAAGGCTACGAGCAGTACTTC.

This clonotype was seen at least ten times. J is TRBJ1-5 and V is TRBV25-1, with D possibly being TRBD1 (5 bases). CDR3 length: 14 residues. CDR1 is MGHDK and CDR2 is SYGVNS in the germline V gene. V was cut by 6 bases and J by 1 base, with 10 bases left in between. CDR3 loop: CASRGGDSNQPQHF. For the CDR3, the DNA is TGTGCCAGCAGGGGGGGGGACAGCAATCAGCCCCAGCATTTT.

Only a few counts were recorded for this clonotype. CDR3 protein: CASSPGGVKNIQYF. The CDR3 nucleotides read TGTGCCAGCAGTCCAGGGGGGGTCAAAAACATTCAGTACTTC. The rearrangement uses TRBV12-3 or TRBV12-4 and TRBJ2-4; tentatively, D is TRBD1 or TRBD2 (7 bases each). This CDR3 region has 14 residues. V dropped 5 bases and J dropped 3 bases, with 11 bases sitting between them.

This chain connects TRBV12-3 or TRBV12-4 to TRBJ1-1; D call uncertain. Trimming took off 7 bases at V and 1 base at J, with 19 bases between the two ends. This CDR3 region has 16 residues. In DNA, the CDR3 is TGTGCCAGCACCGACGAACATCGGGGTGGGAACACTGAAGCTTTCTTT. It specifies CASTDEHRGGNTEAFF.

This clonotype has only a few counts. This sequence joins TRBV6-4 and TRBJ2-7; 8 bases align to TRBD1. The CDR3 is made up of 13 amino acids. J lost 3 bases, V lost 8 bases, and 6 bases had no gene match. Germline V gives CDR1 MRHNA, CDR2 SNTAGT. The CDR3 reads CASASGQGYEQYF. The CDR3, as DNA: TGTGCCAGCGCGTCAGGACAGGGCTACGAGCAGTACTTC.

The chain uses TRBV7-6 and TRBJ1-1; TRBD1 agrees at 8 bases. The CDR3 runs 15 residues. Looked up from germline, CDR1 is SGHVS and CDR2 is FNYEAQ. The V segment lost 5 bases and the J segment 5 bases; nucleotides outside the gene matches: 10. CDR3 nucleotides: TGTGCCAGCAGCGAGGGGACAGGTACCGTAACTGAAGCTTTCTTT. It specifies CASSEGTGTVTEAFF.

The genes are TRBV12-3 or TRBV12-4 and TRBJ1-5; D unresolved. This CDR3 is built from 13 residues. Deletions cut 7 bases from V and 6 bases from J, with 13 bases between. The CDR3 DNA is TGTGCCAGCATGGCGTCAGAGGTTCAGCCCCAGCATTTT. Translating it yields CASMASEVQPQHF.

This sequence joins TRBV27 and TRBJ2-1; D gene uncertain. The CDR3 sequence is 16 residues long. Trimming cost V 1 base and J 4 bases, with 14 bases left between them. Looked up from germline, CDR1 is MNHEY and CDR2 is SMNVEV (reference sequence). CDR3 amino acids: CASSLFPRQEYNEQFF. CDR3 DNA: TGTGCCAGCAGTTTATTTCCGAGGCAAGAGTACAATGAGCAGTTCTTC.